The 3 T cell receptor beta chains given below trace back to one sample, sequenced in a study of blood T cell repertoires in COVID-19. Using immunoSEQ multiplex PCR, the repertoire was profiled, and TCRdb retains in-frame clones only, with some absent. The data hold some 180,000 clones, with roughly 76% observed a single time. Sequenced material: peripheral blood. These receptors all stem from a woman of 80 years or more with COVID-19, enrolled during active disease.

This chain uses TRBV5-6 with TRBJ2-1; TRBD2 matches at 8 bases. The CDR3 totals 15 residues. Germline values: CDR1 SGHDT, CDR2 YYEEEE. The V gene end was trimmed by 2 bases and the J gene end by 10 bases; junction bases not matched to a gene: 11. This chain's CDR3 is CASSFLRAGGLEQFF. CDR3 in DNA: TGTGCCAGCAGCTTTTTAAGGGCGGGAGGACTGGAGCAGTTCTTC.

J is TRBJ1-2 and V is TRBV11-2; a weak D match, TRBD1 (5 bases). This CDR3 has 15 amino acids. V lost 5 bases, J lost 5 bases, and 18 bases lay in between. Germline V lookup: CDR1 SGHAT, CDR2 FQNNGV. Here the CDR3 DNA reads TGTGCCAGCAGCCGTACTTCGGGCAGGGATTATGGCTACACCTTC. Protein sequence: CASSRTSGRDYGYTF. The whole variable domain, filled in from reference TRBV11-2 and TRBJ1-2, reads EAGVAQSPRYKIIEKRQSVAFWCNPISGHATLYWYQQILGQGPKLLIQFQNNGVVDDSQLPKDRFSAERLKGVDSTLKIQPAKLEDSAVYLCASSRTSGRDYGYTFGSGTRLTVV.

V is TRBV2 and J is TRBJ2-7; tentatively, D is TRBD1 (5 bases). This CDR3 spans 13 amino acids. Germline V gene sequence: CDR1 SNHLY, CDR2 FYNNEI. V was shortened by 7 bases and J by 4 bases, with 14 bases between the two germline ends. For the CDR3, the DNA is TGTGCCAGCAAAAAGGCCCCAGGGTACGAGCAGTACTTC. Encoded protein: CASKKAPGYEQYF.